The rows below give T cell receptor beta chains drawn from one sample of a study of T-cell memory formation after mild COVID-19. TCRdb fed the 5' RACE reads into MiXCR, producing one record per CDR3 protein. The profile covers 410,000 or so distinct CDR3 sequences, with 20% to 30% appearing a single time and less than 15% taken by the ten largest. The sequenced sample was PBMCs or a T cell subset sorted from them (not recorded which). All receptors derive from an adult woman who had mild COVID-19 (a few samples of this study predate the infection). Cell type and time point are not known. Each CDR3 is given with its conserved first and last residue. D genes are given only for firm matches. Some rows have no size entry. The others give once, few or many, or a class for an expanded clone.

cdr3_nt cdr3_aa clone_size j_call v_call d_call
TGCGCCAGCAGCCGTTTCGGTGAGCAGTTCTTC CASSRFGEQFF - TRBJ2-1 TRBV4-1 -
TGTGCCAGCAGCCCCCAGACTAGCGGGAGGCCAGATACGCAGTATTTT CASSPQTSGRPDTQYF few TRBJ2-3 TRBV7-2 TRBD2
TGTGCCATCAGCAGGACAGGGGACTACGAGCAGTACTTC CAISRTGDYEQYF - TRBJ2-7 TRBV10-3 TRBD1
TGCAGTGCTAGAGGATTGACAGGCTATGGCTACACCTTC CSARGLTGYGYTF - TRBJ1-2 TRBV20-1 -
TGTGCCAGCAGTATCGGGGCGCGCGAAGATACGCAGTATTTT CASSIGAREDTQYF many TRBJ2-3 TRBV7-9 -
TGTGCCAGCAGCCAGCCATACGAGCAGTACTTC CASSQPYEQYF - TRBJ2-7 TRBV28 -
TGCGCCAGCAGCCCACCGGGACAGATAAATTCACCCCTCCACTTT CASSPPGQINSPLHF few TRBJ1-6 TRBV5-1 TRBD1
TGTGCCACCAGCCACCGGGACAGGGGGTACAATGAGCAGTTCTTC CATSHRDRGYNEQFF - TRBJ2-1 TRBV15 TRBD1
TGCAGCGTTGACAGGGGGGGGAATGAGCAGTTCTTC CSVDRGGNEQFF - TRBJ2-1 TRBV29-1 -
TGTGCCAGCCACGGTCTGGCCAAAAACATTCAGTACTTC CASHGLAKNIQYF once TRBJ2-4 TRBV2 -
TGCAGTGCTTGGTGGTCCAGCGGGGATGAGCAGTTCTTC CSAWWSSGDEQFF - TRBJ2-1 TRBV20-1 TRBD2
TGTGCCAGCAGTCCCGCTATGAGCCCCCTCTACAATGAGCAGTTCTTC CASSPAMSPLYNEQFF - TRBJ2-1 TRBV6-5 -
TGCAGCGTTGAAGACCCAGCGGGGGGGCCAGAGACCCAGTACTTC CSVEDPAGGPETQYF - TRBJ2-5 TRBV29-1 TRBD2
TGTGCCAGAAGATGGAGCGGGAGGGCCACAGATACGCAGTATTTT CARRWSGRATDTQYF - TRBJ2-3 TRBV6-2/TRBV6-3 TRBD2
TGCAGTGCTCCACCGGGACAGGGGAATTCACCCCTCCACTTT CSAPPGQGNSPLHF - TRBJ1-6 TRBV20-1 TRBD1
TGCAGCGTTGGCCTAGCGGCGACAGATACGCAGTATTTT CSVGLAATDTQYF few TRBJ2-3 TRBV29-1 TRBD2
TGTGCCAGCTCACCACCGGGACAGGGCGGGAATGAGCAGTTCTTC CASSPPGQGGNEQFF - TRBJ2-1 TRBV18 TRBD1
TGCGCCAGCAGCACCCGTGGAGGGACAGGCGAGACCCAGTACTTC CASSTRGGTGETQYF - TRBJ2-5 TRBV5-1 TRBD1
TGTGCCAGCAGAGGACAGGGTGCGGAAACCGGGGAGCTGTTTTTT CASRGQGAETGELFF few TRBJ2-2 TRBV6-1 TRBD1
TGCAGCGCCGGGACAGGGGGTGGGACCCAGTACTTC CSAGTGGGTQYF few TRBJ2-5 TRBV29-1 TRBD1
TGTGCCAGCAGCGGGGGGGGCGCAAACACTGAAGCTTTCTTT CASSGGGANTEAFF many TRBJ1-1 TRBV9 -
TGTGCCAGCAGTTTGGTAGCAGCCGAGCAGTACTTC CASSLVAAEQYF few TRBJ2-7 TRBV12-3/TRBV12-4 -
TGTGCCAGCAAGGAGGGAAGTGGGGCCTACGAGCAGTACTTC CASKEGSGAYEQYF - TRBJ2-7 TRBV12-3/TRBV12-4 -
TGTGCCAGCAAGCGGACAGGGGATGTTCGGCAGTACTTC CASKRTGDVRQYF few TRBJ2-7 TRBV5-5 TRBD1
TGCAGTGCCACCGTGGACCGCTACTCCTACGAGCAGTACTTC CSATVDRYSYEQYF few TRBJ2-7 TRBV20-1 -
TGTGCCAGCAGGGAGACAGGGGGCGACACTGAAGCTTTCTTT CASRETGGDTEAFF few TRBJ1-1 TRBV12-3/TRBV12-4 TRBD1
TGTGCCAGCAGCTTCGGTAGAAATGAGCAGTTCTTC CASSFGRNEQFF many TRBJ2-1 TRBV7-6 -
TGTGCCAGCAGTTTAACAGGGACAGTTAACACCGGGGAGCTGTTTTTT CASSLTGTVNTGELFF few TRBJ2-2 TRBV7-8 TRBD1
TGCGCCAGCAGCTTTAGCGCCCCGGTGACAGATACGCAGTATTTT CASSFSAPVTDTQYF few TRBJ2-3 TRBV5-1 -
TGCGCCAGCAGCTTGGATCCCCTCCAGGAGACCCAGTACTTC CASSLDPLQETQYF few TRBJ2-5 TRBV5-1 -
TGTGCCAGCAGTTTGACAGGGACCGTTTACAATGAGCAGTTCTTC CASSLTGTVYNEQFF - TRBJ2-1 TRBV6-5 TRBD1
TGTGCCACCAGTGACGCTCCGGGACGTGGGTCCTACGAGCAGTACTTC CATSDAPGRGSYEQYF - TRBJ2-7 TRBV24-1 -
TGCAGTGCTACCGATAACACGGGCTATGGCTACACCTTC CSATDNTGYGYTF few TRBJ1-2 TRBV20-1 -
TGTGCCAGCAGTCCCCCCTCTGGAAACACCATATATTTT CASSPPSGNTIYF few TRBJ1-3 TRBV12-3/TRBV12-4 -
TGTGCCTGGGATGTGATTGGTGTCGGGGCGGAAGCTTTCTTT CAWDVIGVGAEAFF - TRBJ1-1 TRBV30 -
TGTGCCACCAGCTCCCTGGCGGGGGGATCCTACAATGAGCAGTTCTTC CATSSLAGGSYNEQFF few TRBJ2-1 TRBV15 TRBD2
TGTGCCAGCAGTTCCCTCTTCACAGATACGCAGTATTTT CASSSLFTDTQYF - TRBJ2-3 TRBV12-3/TRBV12-4 -
TGTGCCAGCAGTTACGAGGCTAATTCACCCCTCCACTTT CASSYEANSPLHF - TRBJ1-6 TRBV6-5 -
TGCGCCAGCAGCCACCGAGGGGGAGTAGGGCACGAGCAGTTCTTC CASSHRGGVGHEQFF - TRBJ2-1 TRBV4-1 -
TGTGCCAGCAGTTTGGCCGGGACAGAAGTGAACACTGAAGCTTTCTTT CASSLAGTEVNTEAFF few TRBJ1-1 TRBV27 TRBD1
TGTGCCAGCAGCGCGGACAGGGCGGCTGAAGCTTTCTTT CASSADRAAEAFF few TRBJ1-1 TRBV7-8 TRBD1
TGTGCCAGCACCCCCCGGGGGTGGAGCAACGAGCAGTACTTC CASTPRGWSNEQYF many TRBJ2-7 TRBV7-8 -
TGCAGTGCTAGAGATGGACCTATGAACACTGAAGCTTTCTTT CSARDGPMNTEAFF - TRBJ1-1 TRBV20-1 -
TGTGCCAGCTCACCCGCGAGATATCAGGGCAATGAGCAGTTCTTC CASSPARYQGNEQFF - TRBJ2-1 TRBV18 -